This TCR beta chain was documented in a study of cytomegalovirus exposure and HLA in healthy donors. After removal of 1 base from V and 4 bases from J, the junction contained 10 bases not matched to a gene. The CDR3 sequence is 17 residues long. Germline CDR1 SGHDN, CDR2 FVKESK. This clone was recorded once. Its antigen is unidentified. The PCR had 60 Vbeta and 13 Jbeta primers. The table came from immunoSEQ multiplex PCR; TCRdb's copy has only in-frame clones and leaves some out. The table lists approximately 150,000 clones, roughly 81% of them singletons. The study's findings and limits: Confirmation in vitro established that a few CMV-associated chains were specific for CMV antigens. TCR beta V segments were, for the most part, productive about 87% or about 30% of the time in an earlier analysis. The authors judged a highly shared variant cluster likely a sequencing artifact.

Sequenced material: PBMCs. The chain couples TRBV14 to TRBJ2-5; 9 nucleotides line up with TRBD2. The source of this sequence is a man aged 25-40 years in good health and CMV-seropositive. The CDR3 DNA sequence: TGTGCCAGCAGCCAAGTTGGTAGCGGGAGAAGGGGAGAGACCCAGTACTTC. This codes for CASSQVGSGRRGETQYF.